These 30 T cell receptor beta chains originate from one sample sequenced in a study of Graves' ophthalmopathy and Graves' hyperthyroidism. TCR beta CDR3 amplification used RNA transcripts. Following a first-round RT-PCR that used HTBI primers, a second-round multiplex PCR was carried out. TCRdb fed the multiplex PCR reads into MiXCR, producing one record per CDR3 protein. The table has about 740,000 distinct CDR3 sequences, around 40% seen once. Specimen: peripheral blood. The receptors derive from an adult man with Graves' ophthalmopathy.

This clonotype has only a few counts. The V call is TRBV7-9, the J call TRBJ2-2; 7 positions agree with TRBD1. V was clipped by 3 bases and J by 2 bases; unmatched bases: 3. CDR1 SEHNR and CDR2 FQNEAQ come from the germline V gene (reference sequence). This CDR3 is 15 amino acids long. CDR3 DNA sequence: TGTGCCAGCAGCTTCGGGACAGTAAACACCGGGGAGCTGTTTTTT. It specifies CASSFGTVNTGELFF. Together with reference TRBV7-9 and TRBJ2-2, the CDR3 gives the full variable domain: DTGVSQNPRHKITKRGQNVTFRCDPISEHNRLYWYRQTLGQGPEFLTYFQNEAQLEKSRLLSDRFSAERPKGSFSTLEIQRTEQGDSAMYLCASSFGTVNTGELFFGEGSRLTVL.

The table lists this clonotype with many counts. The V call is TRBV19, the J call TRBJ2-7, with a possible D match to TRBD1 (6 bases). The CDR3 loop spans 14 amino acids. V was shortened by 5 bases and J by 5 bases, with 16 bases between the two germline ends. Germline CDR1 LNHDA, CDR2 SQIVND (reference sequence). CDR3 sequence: CASSVGTPWNEQYF. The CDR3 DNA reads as TGTGCCAGTAGTGTGGGGACACCCTGGAACGAGCAGTACTTC.

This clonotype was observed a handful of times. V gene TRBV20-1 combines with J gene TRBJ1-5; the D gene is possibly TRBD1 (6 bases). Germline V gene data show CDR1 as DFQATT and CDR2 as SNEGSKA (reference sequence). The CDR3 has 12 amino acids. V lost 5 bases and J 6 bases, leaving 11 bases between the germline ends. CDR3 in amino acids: CSAPIQGQPQHF. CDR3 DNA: TGCAGTGCTCCCATACAGGGTCAGCCCCAGCATTTT.

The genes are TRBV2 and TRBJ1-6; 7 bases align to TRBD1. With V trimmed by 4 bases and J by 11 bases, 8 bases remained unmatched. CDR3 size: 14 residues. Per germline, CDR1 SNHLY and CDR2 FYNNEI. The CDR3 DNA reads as TGTGCCAGCAGTGCTCAGACAGGGAGGACACCCCTCCACTTT. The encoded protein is CASSAQTGRTPLHF.

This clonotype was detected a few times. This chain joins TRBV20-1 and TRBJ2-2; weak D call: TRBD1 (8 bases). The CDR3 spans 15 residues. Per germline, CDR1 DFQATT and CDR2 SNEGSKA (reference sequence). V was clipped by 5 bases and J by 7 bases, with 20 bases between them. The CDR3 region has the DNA TGCAGTGCTCTCGCTCTGGACAGGGACTACGGGGAGCTGTTTTTT. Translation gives CSALALDRDYGELFF.

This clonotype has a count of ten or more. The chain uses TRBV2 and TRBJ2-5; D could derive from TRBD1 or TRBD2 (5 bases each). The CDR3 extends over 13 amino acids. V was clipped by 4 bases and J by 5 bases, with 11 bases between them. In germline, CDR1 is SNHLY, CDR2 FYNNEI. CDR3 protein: CASSARWDETQYF. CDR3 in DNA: TGTGCCAGCAGTGCCCGGTGGGACGAGACCCAGTACTTC.

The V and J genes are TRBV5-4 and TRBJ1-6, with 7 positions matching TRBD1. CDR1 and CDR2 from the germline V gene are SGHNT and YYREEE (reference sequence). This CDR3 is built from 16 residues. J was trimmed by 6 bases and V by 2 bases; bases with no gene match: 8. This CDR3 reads CASSFVQGFGNSPLHF. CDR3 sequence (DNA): TGTGCCAGCAGCTTTGTACAGGGGTTTGGTAATTCACCCCTCCACTTT.

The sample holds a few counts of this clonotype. The CDR3 DNA reads TGTGCCACCAGCAGAGCCGGGACAGGGGACAATCAGCCCCAGCATTTT. This codes for CATSRAGTGDNQPQHF. V is TRBV15 and J is TRBJ1-5, with 10 bases matching TRBD1. With 1 base clipped from V and 3 bases from J, the junction kept 3 bases outside the gene matches. The length of the CDR3 is 16 residues. Germline CDR1 LNHNV, CDR2 YYDKDF (reference sequence).

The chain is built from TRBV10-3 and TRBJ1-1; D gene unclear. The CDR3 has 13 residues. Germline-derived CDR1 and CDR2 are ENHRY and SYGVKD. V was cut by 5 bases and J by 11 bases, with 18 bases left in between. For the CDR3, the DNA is TGTGCCATCAGTAAGGCGACGGAAGGAAAGGCTTTCTTT. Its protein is CAISKATEGKAFF.

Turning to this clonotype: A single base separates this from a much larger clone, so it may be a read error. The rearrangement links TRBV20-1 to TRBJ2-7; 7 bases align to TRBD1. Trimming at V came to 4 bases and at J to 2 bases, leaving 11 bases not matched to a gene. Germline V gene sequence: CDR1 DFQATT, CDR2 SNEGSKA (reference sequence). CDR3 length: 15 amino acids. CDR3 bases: TGCAGTGCTACAGGACCGGGACAGCCCGCCTACGAGCAGTACTTC. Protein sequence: CSATGPGQPAYEQYF.

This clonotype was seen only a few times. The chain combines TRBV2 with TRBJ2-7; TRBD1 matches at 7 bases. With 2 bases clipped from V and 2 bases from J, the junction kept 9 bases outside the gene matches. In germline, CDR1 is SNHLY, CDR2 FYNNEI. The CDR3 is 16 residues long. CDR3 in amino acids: CASSEWVGGPTYEQYF. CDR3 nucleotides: TGTGCCAGCAGTGAATGGGTAGGGGGCCCCACCTACGAGCAGTACTTC.

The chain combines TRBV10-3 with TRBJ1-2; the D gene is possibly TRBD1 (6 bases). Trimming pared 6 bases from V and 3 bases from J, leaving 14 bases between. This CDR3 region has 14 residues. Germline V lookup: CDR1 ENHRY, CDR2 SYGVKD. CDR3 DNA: TGTGCCATCAGCCGACAGGACTCGTACTATGGCTACACCTTC. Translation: CAISRQDSYYGYTF.

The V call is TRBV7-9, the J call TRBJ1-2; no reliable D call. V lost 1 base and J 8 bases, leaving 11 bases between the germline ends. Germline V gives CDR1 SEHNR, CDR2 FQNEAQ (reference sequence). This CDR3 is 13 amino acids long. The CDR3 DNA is TGTGCCAGCAGCTTAGGGGCAGGAGGAGGCTACACCTTC. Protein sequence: CASSLGAGGGYTF.

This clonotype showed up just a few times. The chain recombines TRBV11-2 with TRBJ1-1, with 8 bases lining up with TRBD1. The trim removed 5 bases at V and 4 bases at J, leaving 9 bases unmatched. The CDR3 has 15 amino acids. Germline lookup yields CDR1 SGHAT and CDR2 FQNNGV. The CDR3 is CASSLSGGWSTEAFF. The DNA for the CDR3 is TGTGCCAGCAGCCTTTCAGGGGGCTGGAGCACTGAAGCTTTCTTT.

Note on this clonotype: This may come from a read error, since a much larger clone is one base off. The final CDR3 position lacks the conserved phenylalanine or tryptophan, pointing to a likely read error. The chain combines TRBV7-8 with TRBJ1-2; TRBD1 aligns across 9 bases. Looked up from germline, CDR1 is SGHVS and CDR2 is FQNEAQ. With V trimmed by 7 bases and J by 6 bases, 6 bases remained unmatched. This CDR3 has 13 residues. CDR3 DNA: TGTGCCAGCAACCTACAGGGGGCGGATGGCTACACCCTC. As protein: CASNLQGADGYTL.

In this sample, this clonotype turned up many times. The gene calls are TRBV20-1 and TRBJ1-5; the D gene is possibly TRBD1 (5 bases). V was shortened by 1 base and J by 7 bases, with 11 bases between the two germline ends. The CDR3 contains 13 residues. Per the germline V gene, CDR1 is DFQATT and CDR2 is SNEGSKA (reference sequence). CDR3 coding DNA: TGCAGTGCTAGAGTTAACCAGGGCCAGCCCCAGCATTTT. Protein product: CSARVNQGQPQHF.

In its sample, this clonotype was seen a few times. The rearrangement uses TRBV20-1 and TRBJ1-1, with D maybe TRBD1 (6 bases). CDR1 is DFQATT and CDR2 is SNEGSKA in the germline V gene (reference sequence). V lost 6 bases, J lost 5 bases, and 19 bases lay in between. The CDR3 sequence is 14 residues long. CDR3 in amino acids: CSALHGGAGTEAFF. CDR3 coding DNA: TGCAGTGCCTTACACGGGGGCGCGGGGACTGAAGCTTTCTTT.

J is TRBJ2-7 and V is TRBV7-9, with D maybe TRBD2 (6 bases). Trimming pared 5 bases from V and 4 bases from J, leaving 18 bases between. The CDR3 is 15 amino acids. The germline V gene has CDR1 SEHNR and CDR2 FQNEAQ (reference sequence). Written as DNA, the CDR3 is TGTGCCAGCAGCCCCGAGTCGGGAGTAGATTACGAGCAGTACTTC. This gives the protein CASSPESGVDYEQYF.

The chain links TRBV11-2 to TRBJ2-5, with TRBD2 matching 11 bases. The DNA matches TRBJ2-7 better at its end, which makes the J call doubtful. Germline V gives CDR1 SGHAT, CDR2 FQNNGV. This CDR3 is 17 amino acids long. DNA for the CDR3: TGTGCCAGCAGCCCAACCCTAGGGGGACTAGCGGCTACCGAGCAGTACTTC. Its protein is CASSPTLGGLAATEQYF.

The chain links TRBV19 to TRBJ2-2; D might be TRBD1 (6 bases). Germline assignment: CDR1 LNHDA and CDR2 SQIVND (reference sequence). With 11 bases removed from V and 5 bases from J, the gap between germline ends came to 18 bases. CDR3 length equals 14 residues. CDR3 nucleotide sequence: TGTGCCGTGACGCAGGGGTGGGAGACCGGGGAGCTGTTTTTT. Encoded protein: CAVTQGWETGELFF.

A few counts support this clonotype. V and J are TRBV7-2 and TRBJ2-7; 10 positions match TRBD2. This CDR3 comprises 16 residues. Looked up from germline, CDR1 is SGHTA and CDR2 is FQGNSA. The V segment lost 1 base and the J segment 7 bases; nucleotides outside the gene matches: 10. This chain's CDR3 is CASSLVLSGRSREQYF. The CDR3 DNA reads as TGTGCCAGCAGCTTAGTCCTTAGCGGGAGGTCTCGAGAGCAGTACTTC.

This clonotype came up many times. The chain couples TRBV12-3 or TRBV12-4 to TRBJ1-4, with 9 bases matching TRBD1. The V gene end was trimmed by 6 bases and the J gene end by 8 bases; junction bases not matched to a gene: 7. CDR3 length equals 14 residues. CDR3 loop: CASRPGQGREKLFF. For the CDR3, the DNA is TGTGCCAGCAGGCCCGGACAGGGGCGGGAAAAACTGTTTTTT.

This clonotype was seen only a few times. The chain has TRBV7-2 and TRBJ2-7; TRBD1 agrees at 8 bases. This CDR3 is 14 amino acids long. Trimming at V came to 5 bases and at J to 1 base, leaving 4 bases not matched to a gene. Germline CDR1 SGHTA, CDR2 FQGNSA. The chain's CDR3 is CASSVRTGSYEQYF. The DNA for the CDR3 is TGTGCCAGCAGCGTCAGGACAGGGTCCTACGAGCAGTACTTC.

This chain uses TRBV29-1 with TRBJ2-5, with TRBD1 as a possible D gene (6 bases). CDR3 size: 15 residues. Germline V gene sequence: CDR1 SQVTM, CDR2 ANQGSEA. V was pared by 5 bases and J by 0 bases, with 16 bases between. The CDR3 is CSVLSRDTYQETQYF. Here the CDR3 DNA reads TGCAGCGTTCTAAGCCGGGACACGTACCAAGAGACCCAGTACTTC.

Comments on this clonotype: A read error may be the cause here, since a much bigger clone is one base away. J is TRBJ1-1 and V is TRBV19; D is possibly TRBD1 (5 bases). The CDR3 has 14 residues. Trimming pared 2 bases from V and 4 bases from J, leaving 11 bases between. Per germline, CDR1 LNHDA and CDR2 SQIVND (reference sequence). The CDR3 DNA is TGTGCCAGTAGTATACGGGGGGGGAGCACTGAAGCTTTCTTT. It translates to CASSIRGGSTEAFF.

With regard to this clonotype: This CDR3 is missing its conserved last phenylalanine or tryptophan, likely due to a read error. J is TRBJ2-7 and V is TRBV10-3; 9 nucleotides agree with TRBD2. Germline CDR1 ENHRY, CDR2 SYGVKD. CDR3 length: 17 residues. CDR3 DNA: TGTGCCAGCAGTTACGCGTTTGCGACTAGCGGTTCCTACGAGCAGTACTCC. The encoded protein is CASSYAFATSGSYEQYS.

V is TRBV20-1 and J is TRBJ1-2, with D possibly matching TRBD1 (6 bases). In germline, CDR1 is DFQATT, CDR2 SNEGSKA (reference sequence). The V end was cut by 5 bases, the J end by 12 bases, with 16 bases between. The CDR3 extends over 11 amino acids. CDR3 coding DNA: TGCAGTGCTCCCCTCCGGGACATAAACACCTTC. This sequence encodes CSAPLRDINTF.

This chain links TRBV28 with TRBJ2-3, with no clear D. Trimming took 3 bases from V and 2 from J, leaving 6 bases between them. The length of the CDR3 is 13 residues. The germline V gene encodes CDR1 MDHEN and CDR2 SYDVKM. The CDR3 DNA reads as TGTGCCAGCAGTTTCTCTAACACAGATACGCAGTATTTT. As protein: CASSFSNTDTQYF.

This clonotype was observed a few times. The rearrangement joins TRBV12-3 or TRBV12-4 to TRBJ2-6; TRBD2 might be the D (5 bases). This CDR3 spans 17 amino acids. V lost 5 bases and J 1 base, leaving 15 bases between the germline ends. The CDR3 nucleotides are TGTGCCAGCAGTCCCCATGCCGGGGTATCTGGGGCCAACGTCCTGACTTTC. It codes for CASSPHAGVSGANVLTF.

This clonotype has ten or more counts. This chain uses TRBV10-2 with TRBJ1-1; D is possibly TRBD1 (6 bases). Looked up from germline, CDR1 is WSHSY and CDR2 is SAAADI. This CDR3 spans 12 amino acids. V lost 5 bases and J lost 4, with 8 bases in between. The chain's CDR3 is CASSSGATEAFF. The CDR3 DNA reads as TGCGCCAGCAGTTCAGGGGCCACTGAAGCTTTCTTT.